This is a list of T cell receptor beta chains from one sample in a study of persistence of HIV-infected CD4 T cells. Measured with immunoSEQ multiplex PCR; TCRdb has only the in-frame clones, and not every one. The table includes about 17,000 clones, around 60% detected once. These receptors lack a known antigen. Material: CD4+ T cells sorted from PBMCs after roughly 19-hour stimulation, obtained from a patient who received antiretroviral therapy. All receptors come from an adult woman with HIV who was CMV-seropositive. The CDR3 runs from the conserved cysteine through the conserved F or W. Fields, in order: J gene, V gene, CDR3 protein.

TRBJ1-5 | TRBV12-3/TRBV12-4 | CASSGTVNQPQHF
TRBJ1-1 | TRBV6-4 | CASSDVRANTEAFF
TRBJ1-1 | TRBV30 | CAWRNGVNTEAFF
TRBJ1-4 | TRBV5-1 | CASSLYPQGGADEKLFF
TRBJ1-5 | TRBV18 | CASSPRMEVNQPQHF
TRBJ2-1 | TRBV15 | CATSRDRQGPAVKFF
TRBJ2-1 | TRBV15 | CATSRDLVGGVDNEQFF
TRBJ1-1 | TRBV28 | CASPGKTEAFF
TRBJ1-2 | TRBV15 | CATSPETWGYGYTF
TRBJ1-2 | TRBV13 | CASSLQTGGYTF
TRBJ1-2 | TRBV19 | CASNPGQAVSNGYTF
TRBJ1-5 | TRBV6-5 | CASRQQGANQPQHF
TRBJ1-2 | TRBV10-3 | CAISATGTGGNYGYTF
TRBJ1-1 | TRBV6-2/TRBV6-3 | CASSYIPGGLNTEAFF
TRBJ2-1 | TRBV6-1 | CASSEFGGLSSYNEQFF
TRBJ2-1 | TRBV29-1 | CSVGLGTSVYNEQFF
TRBJ1-2 | TRBV18 | CASSPRTDSNYGYTF
TRBJ1-1 | TRBV9 | CASSVKVANTEAFF
TRBJ1-2 | TRBV10-1 | CASSANLYGYTF
TRBJ1-6 | TRBV5-6 | CASSDDLGPPGSPLHF
TRBJ1-5 | TRBV19 | CASSIEAGQPQHF
TRBJ1-4 | TRBV3-1/TRBV3-2 | CASSQARDREGATNEKLFF
TRBJ2-1 | TRBV5-8 | CASTQGLTEYNEQFF
TRBJ2-5 | TRBV7-9 | CASSLESGGAEETQYF
TRBJ1-2 | TRBV19 | CASAGGSSRSSGYTF
TRBJ1-2 | TRBV30 | CACTGQDNYGYTF
TRBJ1-2 | TRBV2 | CASSERDGPNYGYTF
TRBJ1-1 | TRBV5-1 | CASSLDSPRHEAFF
TRBJ1-1 | TRBV2 | CASSDGDLVMNTEAFF
TRBJ2-2 | TRBV6-4 | CASSVGRTGELFF
TRBJ2-1 | TRBV5-1 | CASRYEAGRSYNEQFF
TRBJ2-3 | TRBV5-1 | CASSPGPRDTQYF
TRBJ1-2 | TRBV5-6 | CASSLGRAGYTF
TRBJ2-3 | TRBV29-1 | CSVESGSGGVDTQYF
TRBJ1-5 | TRBV24-1 | CATSGGTGNQPQHF
TRBJ2-1 | TRBV12-3/TRBV12-4 | CASSSGQGTQFF
TRBJ1-1 | TRBV15 | CATSTPEWDTEAFF
TRBJ2-3 | TRBV4-1 | CASSQDLASGGLTWDTDTQYF
TRBJ2-2 | TRBV6-5 | CASSYGWDPNTGELFF
TRBJ2-1 | TRBV19 | CASSTSGGPLNEQFF
TRBJ2-3 | TRBV2 | CASRGGVGTDTQYF
TRBJ1-1 | TRBV11-2 | CASSPRQDQPKRNTEAFF
TRBJ1-5 | TRBV5-1 | CASSLDGSNQPQHF
TRBJ2-3 | TRBV4-2 | CASSRGGVMGTDTQYF
TRBJ2-3 | TRBV7-9 | CASSFITLEGADTQYF
TRBJ2-4 | TRBV7-8 | CASSLGTGGVRSIQYF
TRBJ2-3 | TRBV19 | CASSSPLTATDTQYF
TRBJ2-3 | TRBV2 | CASSPSGTGNSDTQYF
TRBJ2-7 | TRBV19 | CASSSPPGSDQSHEQYF
TRBJ1-3 | TRBV5-1 | CASSFQQGSGNTIYF
TRBJ2-1 | TRBV7-3 | CASSPRGGAGNEQFF
TRBJ1-6 | TRBV7-2 | CASSLEGAVSPLHF